Shown below are 25 T cell receptor beta chains from a single sample sequenced in a study of shared clonotypes between healthy human individuals. Clones were read by immunoSEQ multiplex PCR, and TCRdb kept only the in-frame ones, dropping some. The sample yields about 480,000 clones, about three quarters seen once. The sample comprised PBMCs. Receptors originate from a woman aged 40 to 50 in good health. Some clones in this sample may be carry-over from other donors' samples.

This clone is a singleton in its sample. This rearrangement joins TRBV19 to TRBJ2-5; 12 bases line up with TRBD2. V was clipped by 4 bases and J by 2 bases; unmatched bases: 5. Germline assignment: CDR1 LNHDA and CDR2 SQIVND (reference sequence). The CDR3 is made up of 16 amino acids. The CDR3 protein is CASSTPTSGRQETQYF. DNA of the CDR3: TGTGCCAGTAGTACCCCGACTAGCGGGAGACAAGAGACCCAGTACTTC.

The gene calls are TRBV25-1 and TRBJ1-3; no firm D call. The length of the CDR3 is 16 residues. The germline gives CDR1 MGHDK, CDR2 SYGVNS. The V gene lost 7 bases and the J gene lost 0 bases, with 16 bases spanning the gap. The CDR3 here is CASTPSRGFSGNTIYF. The CDR3 DNA follows: TGTGCCAGCACCCCATCCCGTGGGTTCTCTGGAAACACCATATATTTT.

The genes are TRBV18 and TRBJ1-1; no clear D gene. V gave up 3 bases and J gave up 3 bases, with 8 bases separating them. The CDR3 is made up of 13 amino acids. The germline V gene encodes CDR1 KGHSH and CDR2 LQKENI. The CDR3 sequence is CASSPRPDTEAFF. The CDR3 DNA reads TGTGCCAGCTCACCTCGTCCAGACACTGAAGCTTTCTTT.

The rearrangement uses TRBV29-1 and TRBJ2-5; D is perhaps TRBD2 (6 bases). The J call may be faulty, since TRBJ2-7 better matches the DNA end. Germline V gene data show CDR1 as SQVTM and CDR2 as ANQGSEA. The CDR3 is 17 amino acids. CDR3 region: CSVAKGSDYSSTYEQYF. The CDR3 DNA follows: TGCAGCGTTGCCAAAGGGTCGGACTATTCCTCAACCTACGAGCAGTACTTC.

The chain carries TRBV29-1 and TRBJ2-7; 9 positions match TRBD1. CDR1 is SQVTM and CDR2 is ANQGSEA in the germline V gene. This CDR3 comprises 14 residues. J lost 6 bases, V lost 7 bases, and 13 bases had no gene match. The DNA of the CDR3 is TGCAGCGGGATTCAGGGACAGGGATTAGGCGAGCAGTACTTC. Translated, it gives CSGIQGQGLGEQYF.

J is TRBJ2-5 and V is TRBV11-3; 11 bases match TRBD1. CDR3 length: 15 amino acids. V lost 4 bases, J lost 5 bases, and 6 bases stayed unmatched. The germline gives CDR1 SGHNT, CDR2 YENEEA. DNA of the CDR3: TGTGCCAGCAGCTCAACTCGGACAGGGGGCGAGACCCAGTACTTC. Its translation: CASSSTRTGGETQYF.

This chain links TRBV30 with TRBJ1-4; D gene ambiguous. V was shortened by 0 bases and J by 6 bases, with 8 bases between the two germline ends. The germline CDR1 and CDR2 sequences are GTSNPN and SVGIG (reference sequence). The CDR3 runs 13 residues. The CDR3 protein is CAWSVPGDEKLFF. The CDR3 nucleotides are TGTGCCTGGAGTGTACCTGGGGATGAAAAACTGTTTTTT.

The V call is TRBV21-1, the J call TRBJ2-6; the table calls TRBD1, which could not be checked here. TRBV21-1 is classified as a pseudogene. This CDR3 spans 16 amino acids. The CDR3 bases are TGTGCCAGCACCCCCTTCCAGGGGTCTGGGGCCAACGTCCTGACTTTC. Translating it yields CASTPFQGSGANVLTF.

The chain recombines TRBV7-9 with TRBJ1-3; no clear D gene. From germline, CDR1 is SEHNR and CDR2 FQNEAQ (reference sequence). The CDR3 is 11 amino acids. The V and J ends lost 7 bases and 7 bases respectively, with 8 bases between them. The CDR3 coding sequence is TGTGCCAGCATCCTTTCGAACACCATATATTTT. Residues: CASILSNTIYF.

V usage is TRBV6-5 and J usage is TRBJ1-3; TRBD1 aligns across 8 bases. The CDR3 consists of 16 residues. Per the germline V gene, CDR1 is MNHEY and CDR2 is SVGAGI. The ends lost 2 bases at V and 4 bases at J; junction bases unmatched: 7. CDR3 in amino acids: CASSYARDRQGNTIYF. DNA for the CDR3: TGTGCCAGCAGTTACGCCCGGGACAGGCAAGGAAACACCATATATTTT.

This clone was recorded once. The CDR3 sequence is CASLDSPGEAFF. CDR3 in DNA: TGTGCCAGCCTTGACAGTCCAGGGGAAGCTTTCTTT. The rearrangement links TRBV19 to TRBJ1-1, with a weak D call TRBD1 (5 bases). The CDR3 is 12 residues long. Trimming shortened V by 9 bases and J by 8 bases, and 16 bases separated the two germline ends. The germline gives CDR1 LNHDA, CDR2 SQIVND (reference sequence).

This clone came up once. This chain joins TRBV7-8 and TRBJ2-1; a weak D match, TRBD1 (5 bases). This CDR3 has 15 amino acids. V shed 2 bases and J shed 9 bases, with 17 bases lying between them. Germline lookup yields CDR1 SGHVS and CDR2 FQNEAQ. The CDR3 bases are TGTGCCAGCAGCTTACAAACCTTACAGGCTACTGAGCAGTTCTTC. As protein: CASSLQTLQATEQFF.

The chain is built from TRBV9 and TRBJ2-7; 11 positions match TRBD2. CDR3 size: 15 residues. Germline V CDR1 and CDR2: SGDLS, YYNGEE. The J segment lost 6 bases and the V segment lost 0 bases, leaving 5 bases of the junction unmatched. This CDR3 reads CASSVEVAGGREQYF. The CDR3 DNA is TGTGCCAGCAGCGTAGAGGTAGCGGGAGGGCGCGAGCAGTACTTC.

The chain couples TRBV10-2 to TRBJ2-3; 15 positions agree with TRBD2. CDR1 and CDR2 from the germline V gene are WSHSY and SAAADI. The CDR3 is made up of 21 amino acids. The V and J ends lost 4 bases and 2 bases, in that order; junction bases with no gene match: 16. The DNA for the CDR3 is TGCGCCAGCAGTGTTCCCGGGACTAGCGGGAGGAATCTTCAACTCACAGATACGCAGTATTTT. Its protein is CASSVPGTSGRNLQLTDTQYF.

V gene TRBV7-2 combines with J gene TRBJ2-7, with TRBD2 matching 11 bases. Trimming took 2 bases from V and 2 from J; bases not matched to a gene: 2. The CDR3 covers 15 residues. Per the germline V gene, CDR1 is SGHTA and CDR2 is FQGNSA. The CDR3 region is CASSLYSGRAYEQYF. CDR3 DNA sequence: TGTGCCAGCAGCTTATATAGCGGGAGGGCCTACGAGCAGTACTTC.

V gene TRBV28 combines with J gene TRBJ2-5; the D call may be TRBD1 or TRBD2 (5 bases each). The CDR3 is made up of 14 amino acids. CDR1 and CDR2 from the germline V gene are MDHEN and SYDVKM. CDR3 sequence: CASALGREWETQYF. The DNA of the CDR3 is TGTGCTTCAGCGCTTGGCAGGGAGTGGGAGACCCAGTACTTC.

V and J are TRBV7-2 and TRBJ2-7; 9 bases line up with TRBD2. The V segment lost 2 bases and the J segment 12 bases; nucleotides outside the gene matches: 11. The CDR3 runs 14 residues. The germline V gene has CDR1 SGHTA and CDR2 FQGNSA. The CDR3: CASSLYGSGSFPYF. CDR3 nucleotide sequence: TGTGCCAGCAGCTTATACGGTAGCGGGAGTTTTCCGTACTTC.

The gene calls are TRBV7-2 and TRBJ2-7; TRBD2 matches at 7 bases. The CDR3 sequence is 16 residues long. The ends lost 1 base at V and 2 bases at J; junction bases unmatched: 8. Germline V lookup: CDR1 SGHTA, CDR2 FQGNSA. The CDR3 is CASSLGAGGGAYEQYF. In nucleotides, the CDR3 is TGTGCCAGCAGCTTAGGAGCTGGGGGGGGTGCCTACGAGCAGTACTTC.

Here the CDR3 DNA reads TGTGCCAGCAGTTCCACTATCTCCGGGGAGCTGTTTTTT. This translates into CASSSTISGELFF. V usage is TRBV2 and J usage is TRBJ2-2; the D is unclear. Trimming took off 5 bases at V and 6 bases at J, with 10 bases between the two ends. This CDR3 region has 13 residues. CDR1 SNHLY and CDR2 FYNNEI come from the germline V gene. Full variable domain (missing parts from reference TRBV2 and TRBJ2-2): EPEVTQTPSHQVTQMGQEVILRCVPISNHLYFYWYRQILGQKVEFLVSFYNNEISEKSEIFDDQFSVERPDGSNFTLKIRSTKLEDSAMYFCASSSTISGELFFGEGSRLTVL.

This clone showed up many times. The chain recombines TRBV19 with TRBJ2-2; 12 bases agree with TRBD2. Germline-derived CDR1 and CDR2 are LNHDA and SQIVND (reference sequence). V shed 6 bases and J 4 bases; nucleotides not matched to a gene: 3. The CDR3 sequence is 15 residues long. This chain's CDR3 is CASRRTSGTTGELFF. The CDR3 bases are TGTGCCAGTAGACGGACTAGCGGGACCACCGGGGAGCTGTTTTTT.

The chain recombines TRBV27 with TRBJ1-1, with TRBD1 identical over 7 bases. After removal of 2 bases from V and 6 bases from J, the junction contained 9 bases not matched to a gene. Germline V CDR1 and CDR2: MNHEY, SMNVEV (reference sequence). The CDR3 loop spans 15 amino acids. The CDR3 bases are TGTGCCAGCAGTTTACGAAGGGACAGTCTAGCTGAAGCTTTCTTT. As protein: CASSLRRDSLAEAFF.

This sequence joins TRBV10-3 and TRBJ2-1, with 11 positions matching TRBD2. The V segment lost 6 bases and the J segment 4 bases; nucleotides outside the gene matches: 2. CDR3 length: 14 residues. The germline V gene has CDR1 ENHRY and CDR2 SYGVKD. CDR3 protein: CAIRGLADYNEQFF. CDR3 DNA sequence: TGTGCCATCAGGGGACTAGCGGATTACAATGAGCAGTTCTTC.

This clone appeared many times. This sequence joins TRBV7-8 and TRBJ2-7; 9 bases match TRBD2. Losses at the gene ends were 4 bases for V and 2 bases for J; bases not matched to a gene: 6. The CDR3 length is 15 residues. CDR1 and CDR2 from the germline V gene are SGHVS and FQNEAQ. CDR3 sequence (DNA): TGTGCCAGCAGCTCACGACTAGCGGCTACCTACGAGCAGTACTTC. It specifies CASSSRLAATYEQYF.

V is TRBV5-1 and J is TRBJ2-1, with TRBD2 matching over 7 bases. The germline V gene encodes CDR1 SGHRS and CDR2 YFSETQ. Germline trimming cut 5 bases from V and 10 bases from J; bases unmatched to any gene: 15. CDR3 length: 15 residues. CDR3 residues: CASSRVLADLREQFF. DNA of the CDR3: TGCGCCAGCAGTAGAGTCCTAGCGGACCTAAGGGAGCAGTTCTTC.

Only a few counts were recorded for this clone. The chain carries TRBV9 and TRBJ1-1, with D perhaps matching TRBD1 (5 bases). This CDR3 has 15 residues. The V gene's germline CDR1 is SGDLS and CDR2 YYNGEE. The germline V and J ends were trimmed by 3 bases and 0 bases, with 12 bases remaining between them. CDR3 DNA sequence: TGTGCCAGCAGCGGACAGATTACTATGAACACTGAAGCTTTCTTT. Translation: CASSGQITMNTEAFF.